The 28 T cell receptor beta chains below all came from one sample that was sequenced in a study of T cell responses to AZD1222 COVID-19 vaccine. TCRdb's table, derived via immunoSEQ multiplex PCR, lists solely in-frame clones and lacks some. The sample shows approximately 190,000 clones, approximately 92% of them seen only once. The sequencing used peripheral blood, collected on day 0 of AZD1222 vaccination. The receptors were sampled from an adult in good health.

CDR3 nucleotide sequence: TGTGCCAGCAGCACGGGGCAGGGGTCTGGGTATGGCTACACCTTC. It translates to CASSTGQGSGYGYTF. The J gene is TRBJ1-2, the V gene TRBV2; maybe TRBD1 (6 bases). CDR1 and CDR2 (germline): SNHLY, FYNNEI. CDR3 size: 15 residues. Trimming removed 6 bases at V and 5 bases at J, with 19 bases between. Filled out from reference TRBV2 and TRBJ1-2, the complete variable domain reads EPEVTQTPSHQVTQMGQEVILRCVPISNHLYFYWYRQILGQKVEFLVSFYNNEISEKSEIFDDQFSVERPDGSNFTLKIRSTKLEDSAMYFCASSTGQGSGYGYTFGSGTRLTVV.

The J gene is TRBJ1-2, the V gene TRBV19; D is unclear. This CDR3 has 15 amino acids. Germline V gene sequence: CDR1 LNHDA, CDR2 SQIVND (reference sequence). The ends were cut back, 5 bases at V and 0 bases at J, with 13 bases in the middle. Here the CDR3 DNA reads TGTGCCAGTAGTGTCGCTATAGGAGCTAACTATGGCTACACCTTC. Translation gives CASSVAIGANYGYTF.

This clone was recorded once. The V gene is TRBV11-3, the J gene TRBJ2-5; 8 nucleotides agree with TRBD2. This CDR3 is built from 15 residues. V lost 2 bases, J lost 4 bases, and 6 bases stayed unmatched. Germline loops: CDR1 SGHNT, CDR2 YENEEA. This chain's CDR3 is CASSLSGGPGETQYF. The CDR3 nucleotides read TGTGCCAGCAGCTTATCGGGGGGGCCGGGAGAGACCCAGTACTTC.

The chain uses TRBV20-1 and TRBJ1-1; no clear D gene. Germline lookup yields CDR1 DFQATT and CDR2 SNEGSKA (reference sequence). This CDR3 region has 10 residues. Trimming cost V 2 bases and J 5 bases, with 3 bases left between them. CDR3 nucleotides: TGCAGTGCTAGACTTACTGAAGCTTTCTTT. Protein product: CSARLTEAFF.

The rearrangement uses TRBV2 and TRBJ1-3; a possible D gene is TRBD1 (5 bases). Between the trimmed V and J ends, which lost 4 bases and 4 bases, there was a span of 14 bases. This CDR3 comprises 15 residues. Germline CDR1 is SNHLY and CDR2 is FYNNEI. The CDR3 reads CASSGGLRSGNTIYF. DNA of the CDR3: TGTGCCAGCAGTGGGGGACTCCGGTCAGGAAACACCATATATTTT.

This sequence joins TRBV7-6 and TRBJ2-7; 7 bases map to TRBD2. CDR3 size: 15 residues. CDR1 and CDR2 from the germline V gene are SGHVS and FNYEAQ. Unmatched junction bases numbered 4, after V lost 0 bases and J lost 2 bases. The CDR3 DNA reads as TGTGCCAGCAGCTTAGCCTATGGACTAGCCTACGAGCAGTACTTC. This gives the protein CASSLAYGLAYEQYF.

The chain joins TRBV2 to TRBJ2-3; D not resolved. This CDR3 comprises 13 residues. V was pared by 8 bases and J by 4 bases, with 13 bases between. CDR1 is SNHLY and CDR2 is FYNNEI in the germline V gene. The CDR3 DNA reads TGTGCCAGCGGCCCATTGGGCTCAGATACGCAGTATTTT. It translates to CASGPLGSDTQYF.

This rearrangement joins TRBV5-1 to TRBJ2-1, with 13 bases fitting TRBD2. The CDR3 loop spans 16 amino acids. Trimming took 3 bases from V and 7 from J; bases not matched to a gene: 7. Germline V gene lookup returns CDR1 SGHRS and CDR2 YFSETQ. As DNA, the CDR3 is TGCGCCAGCAGCTCACTCGGACTAGCGGGGGCTAATGAGCAGTTCTTC. Its translation: CASSSLGLAGANEQFF.

The genes are TRBV11-1 and TRBJ1-4; D gene unclear. Germline assignment: CDR1 SGHAT and CDR2 FQDESV (reference sequence). This CDR3 has 13 amino acids. With 4 bases removed from V and 5 bases from J, the gap between germline ends came to 8 bases. The CDR3 loop reads CASSYRENEKLFF. CDR3 coding DNA: TGTGCCAGCAGCTACAGAGAGAATGAAAAACTGTTTTTT. Complete variable domain (other parts from reference TRBV11-1 and TRBJ1-4): EAEVAQSPRYKITEKSQAVAFWCDPISGHATLYWYRQILGQGPELLVQFQDESVVDDSQLPKDRFSAERLKGVDSTLKIQPAELGDSAMYLCASSYRENEKLFFGSGTQLSVL.

V is TRBV5-4 and J is TRBJ2-5, with 14 bases lining up with TRBD2. The trim removed 4 bases at V and 4 bases at J, leaving 6 bases unmatched. From germline, CDR1 is SGHNT and CDR2 YYREEE (reference sequence). This CDR3 is 16 amino acids long. CDR3 in amino acids: CASSGRGLAGAETQYF. In DNA, the CDR3 is TGTGCCAGCAGCGGCAGGGGACTAGCGGGGGCAGAGACCCAGTACTTC.

This chain joins TRBV5-8 and TRBJ1-5; D unclear. This CDR3 spans 12 amino acids. Germline CDR1 and CDR2: SGHTS and YDEGEE. V lost 1 base, J lost 8 bases, and 7 bases lay in between. The chain's CDR3 is CASSLSSEPQHF. In DNA form, the CDR3 reads TGTGCCAGCAGCTTGTCGTCGGAGCCCCAGCATTTT.

The chain recombines TRBV7-2 with TRBJ1-1; unclear D gene. The V gene lost 4 bases and the J gene lost 7 bases, with 10 bases spanning the gap. The germline gives CDR1 SGHTA, CDR2 FQGNSA. The CDR3 is 12 amino acids. The DNA of the CDR3 is TGTGCCAGCAGCTCCGCCTCGGGTGAAGCTTTCTTT. It encodes CASSSASGEAFF.

The rearrangement joins TRBV2 to TRBJ2-5; D may be TRBD1 (6 bases). Per germline, CDR1 SNHLY and CDR2 FYNNEI. V was trimmed by 3 bases and J by 4 bases, leaving 18 bases between them. The CDR3 is 16 amino acids. The CDR3 sequence is CASSEGPRGSGETQYF. The DNA of the CDR3 is TGTGCCAGCAGTGAGGGTCCGAGGGGGTCGGGAGAGACCCAGTACTTC.

This sequence joins TRBV4-2 and TRBJ2-7; 12 bases fit TRBD2. The CDR3 sequence is 14 residues long. V gave up 5 bases and J gave up 13 bases; unmatched junction bases: 12. Looked up from germline, CDR1 is LGHNA and CDR2 is YNFKEQ. CDR3 DNA: TGTGCCAGCAGCGGCGGACTAGCGGGGCCCTCCCTTTACTTC. This codes for CASSGGLAGPSLYF.

The CDR3 reads CASSSLPGGGYEKLFF. DNA of the CDR3: TGTGCCAGCAGCTCGCTCCCGGGGGGCGGGTACGAAAAACTGTTTTTT. The chain couples TRBV7-6 to TRBJ1-4; tentative D call: TRBD1 (6 bases). CDR3 length equals 16 residues. Trimming removed 4 bases at V and 8 bases at J, with 20 bases between. Germline CDR1 reads SGHVS; CDR2 reads FNYEAQ.

This chain links TRBV5-1 with TRBJ2-1; the D gene is possibly TRBD1 (6 bases). Germline loops: CDR1 SGHRS, CDR2 YFSETQ. V gave up 7 bases and J gave up 7 bases, with 18 bases separating them. The CDR3 spans 14 residues. The DNA of the CDR3 is TGCGCCAGCCACTCCCCGACAGGAGCTAATGAGCAGTTCTTC. The encoded protein is CASHSPTGANEQFF.

This clone was observed a single time. The rearrangement links TRBV7-2 to TRBJ1-2; the match to TRBD1 covers 7 bases. CDR3 length: 15 residues. The J segment lost 0 bases and the V segment lost 5 bases, leaving 6 bases of the junction unmatched. CDR1 SGHTA and CDR2 FQGNSA come from the germline V gene. CDR3 amino acids: CASSLTQGANYGYTF. Here the CDR3 DNA reads TGTGCCAGCAGCCTAACCCAGGGGGCTAACTATGGCTACACCTTC.

This chain connects TRBV9 to TRBJ1-5; D is uncertain. This CDR3 comprises 15 residues. CDR1 is SGDLS and CDR2 is YYNGEE in the germline V gene. V was pared by 1 base and J by 3 bases, with 11 bases between. CDR3 loop: CASSVSGENNQPQHF. The CDR3 coding sequence is TGTGCCAGCAGCGTAAGCGGGGAAAACAATCAGCCCCAGCATTTT.

The sample holds one count of this clone. The rearrangement joins TRBV19 to TRBJ1-1; no firm D call. This CDR3 has 14 amino acids. V lost 3 bases and J lost 0, with 8 bases in between. Germline values: CDR1 LNHDA, CDR2 SQIVND (reference sequence). CDR3 amino acids: CASSMGFMNTEAFF. The CDR3 DNA reads TGTGCCAGTAGTATGGGGTTCATGAACACTGAAGCTTTCTTT.

The gene calls are TRBV5-1 and TRBJ1-1; TRBD1 aligns across 7 bases. The CDR3 spans 13 residues. The V and J ends lost 4 bases and 8 bases, in that order; junction bases with no gene match: 8. Germline CDR1 is SGHRS and CDR2 is YFSETQ. The CDR3 region has the DNA TGCGCCAGCAGCACCCAACAGGGGTTGGAAGCTTTCTTT. Translating it yields CASSTQQGLEAFF.

The chain couples TRBV9 to TRBJ2-1; D perhaps matches TRBD1 (5 bases). The CDR3 sequence is 15 residues long. CDR1 is SGDLS and CDR2 is YYNGEE in the germline V gene. The V and J ends lost 0 bases and 8 bases respectively, with 15 bases between them. CDR3 sequence (DNA): TGTGCCAGCAGCGTAGGTACAGGATTGATCGATGAGCAGTTCTTC. Its translation is CASSVGTGLIDEQFF.

The DNA of the CDR3 is TGTGCCAGCAGTTCCGTGGTTTCAGGGGCTGGAAACACCATATATTTT. Translation: CASSSVVSGAGNTIYF. The chain carries TRBV7-9 and TRBJ1-3; D is possibly TRBD1 (6 bases). The CDR3 consists of 16 residues. V dropped 6 bases and J dropped 2 bases, with 17 bases sitting between them. Germline V gives CDR1 SEHNR, CDR2 FQNEAQ (reference sequence).

The gene calls are TRBV7-6 and TRBJ1-5; D may be TRBD1 (6 bases). Trimming left V 5 bases short and J 6 bases short, with 20 bases between. The CDR3 runs 16 residues. Per germline, CDR1 SGHVS and CDR2 FNYEAQ. The CDR3 reads CASSPGGGRPAQPQHF. In nucleotides, the CDR3 is TGTGCCAGCAGCCCCGGCGGGGGGCGTCCCGCTCAGCCCCAGCATTTT.

The chain uses TRBV27 and TRBJ1-4; D is perhaps TRBD1 (6 bases). Germline CDR1 MNHEY, CDR2 SMNVEV (reference sequence). V was pared by 1 base and J by 5 bases, with 17 bases between. This CDR3 contains 17 residues. CDR3 loop: CASSLWSPQGHNEKLFF. The CDR3 coding sequence is TGTGCCAGCAGTTTATGGTCCCCACAGGGCCACAATGAAAAACTGTTTTTT. The variable domain in full, with the rest retrieved from reference TRBV27 and TRBJ1-4, is EAQVTQNPRYLITVTGKKLTVTCSQNMNHEYMSWYRQDPGLGLRQIYYSMNVEVTDKGDVPEGYKVSRKEKRNFPLILESPSPNQTSLYFCASSLWSPQGHNEKLFFGSGTQLSVL.

The chain links TRBV4-1 to TRBJ1-2; D uncertain. The CDR3 contains 11 residues. From germline, CDR1 is MGHRA and CDR2 YSYEKL. Trimming cost V 3 bases and J 5 bases, with 4 bases left between them. The CDR3 loop is CASSQGYGYTF. The CDR3, as DNA: TGCGCCAGCAGCCAGGGATATGGCTACACCTTC.

This chain uses TRBV2 with TRBJ2-7; 9 bases agree with TRBD1. This CDR3 spans 13 amino acids. From germline, CDR1 is SNHLY and CDR2 FYNNEI. The ends lost 4 bases at V and 6 bases at J; junction bases unmatched: 4. The CDR3 is CASSAGTGFEQYF. The CDR3 DNA is TGTGCCAGCAGTGCAGGGACAGGGTTCGAGCAGTACTTC.

J is TRBJ1-2 and V is TRBV5-4; TRBD1 might be the D (5 bases). Germline V gene lookup returns CDR1 SGHNT and CDR2 YYREEE (reference sequence). The V and J ends lost 4 bases and 7 bases respectively, with 17 bases between them. This CDR3 is 14 amino acids long. The CDR3 region has the DNA TGTGCCAGCAGCCAATGGAAGGGGTTGAGTGGCTACACCTTC. Protein product: CASSQWKGLSGYTF.

In regard to this clone: The identical CDR3 is also encoded by other nucleotide sequences in the sample. The genes are TRBV6-4 and TRBJ2-2; D is possibly TRBD1 (5 bases). This CDR3 spans 13 amino acids. CDR1 is MRHNA and CDR2 is SNTAGT in the germline V gene. Deletions cut 3 bases from V and 5 bases from J, with 7 bases between. The chain's CDR3 is CASSEQGTGELFF. CDR3 coding DNA: TGTGCCAGCAGTGAGCAGGGAACCGGGGAGCTGTTTTTT.